The sequence of this T cell receptor (beta chain) was determined in a study of blood T cell repertoires in COVID-19. Turning to the study itself: Sites across the United States, Italy and Spain contributed samples from acute and convalescent COVID-19. Sources were T cells, B-cell-depleted T cells, or PBMCs; the material itself was cDNA or gDNA.

CDR3 length: 14 residues. The germline V and J ends were trimmed by 3 bases and 2 bases, with 11 bases remaining between them. The germline gives CDR1 SGHAT, CDR2 FQDESV (reference sequence). Source study methods: Reference gene primers were amplified, and this amplification served to estimate nucleated cell counts. Profiled with immunoSEQ multiplex PCR; TCRdb holds only in-frame clones, not every one. The DNA gave D and trimming, while V, J and clone size come from that table. The data contain about 190,000 clones, less than 85% of them seen just once; the ten biggest clones take up approximately 12%.

The rearrangement uses TRBV11-1 and TRBJ2-7, with D perhaps matching TRBD1 (7 bases). The sequence was collected from a man in his forties or fifties who had recovered from COVID-19. Sequences were obtained from peripheral blood. CDR3 sequence reads: CASSLEGAPYEQYF. CDR3 DNA sequence: TGTGCCAGCAGCTTGGAGGGGGCCCCCTACGAGCAGTACTTC.